The rows below give T cell receptor beta chains drawn from one sample of a study of T cells in narcolepsy. Sequencing was performed with immunoSEQ multiplex PCR; in TCRdb, only in-frame clones are kept and a portion is missing. Among around 27,000 clones, roughly four fifths were seen once, and the ten largest hold roughly 0.99%. The sequencing input was CD45RA- memory CD4+ T cells from PBMCs. Receptors were obtained from a human donor with narcolepsy. Each CDR3 is given with its conserved first and last residue. The D gene is left open where the match is weak. Clone size, where shown, is once, few, many, or a class for clones that have expanded.

d_gene: TRBD2
len: 14
abundance: .
j_gene: TRBJ2-3
v_gene: TRBV30
CDR3aa: CAWSKAGVQDTQYF
CDR3nt: TGTGCCTGGAGTAAAGCGGGGGTGCAAGATACGCAGTATTTT

d_gene: .
len: 15
abundance: .
j_gene: TRBJ2-3
v_gene: TRBV5-1
CDR3aa: CASSFGLASTDTQYF
CDR3nt: TGCGCCAGCAGCTTTGGGCTGGCTAGCACAGATACGCAGTATTTT

d_gene: .
len: 15
abundance: .
j_gene: TRBJ1-1
v_gene: TRBV7-2
CDR3aa: CASRRGGLGNTEAFF
CDR3nt: TGTGCCAGCAGAAGGGGGGGGCTCGGGAACACTGAAGCTTTCTTT

d_gene: TRBD1
len: 14
abundance: once
j_gene: TRBJ1-6
v_gene: TRBV19
CDR3aa: CASSTDRGKSPLHF
CDR3nt: TGTGCCAGTAGTACCGACAGGGGGAAATCACCCCTCCACTTT

d_gene: TRBD1
len: 14
abundance: few
j_gene: TRBJ1-5
v_gene: TRBV28
CDR3aa: CASSRDSSNQPQHF
CDR3nt: TGTGCCAGCAGCCGGGACAGTAGCAATCAGCCCCAGCATTTT

d_gene: .
len: 15
abundance: .
j_gene: TRBJ1-5
v_gene: TRBV28
CDR3aa: CASCGAGQPNQPQHF
CDR3nt: TGTGCCAGCTGCGGGGCGGGGCAGCCCAATCAGCCCCAGCATTTT

d_gene: TRBD2
len: 15
abundance: .
j_gene: TRBJ2-2
v_gene: TRBV2
CDR3aa: CASTERGSLSGELFF
CDR3nt: TGTGCCAGCACCGAGCGGGGTTCCTTATCTGGGGAGCTGTTTTTT

d_gene: .
len: 16
abundance: .
j_gene: TRBJ2-3
v_gene: TRBV4-2
CDR3aa: CASSQSGRWGTDTQYF
CDR3nt: TGTGCCAGCAGCCAGTCCGGTAGGTGGGGCACAGATACGCAGTATTTT

d_gene: .
len: 15
abundance: .
j_gene: TRBJ1-5
v_gene: TRBV19
CDR3aa: CASSIAGSQGQPQHF
CDR3nt: TGTGCCAGTAGTATCGCCGGGTCCCAGGGCCAGCCCCAGCATTTT

d_gene: TRBD2
len: 15
abundance: medium-sized
j_gene: TRBJ2-7
v_gene: TRBV4-2
CDR3aa: CASSRRGGGAREQYF
CDR3nt: TGTGCCAGCAGCCGACGGGGCGGGGGGGCCCGTGAGCAGTACTTC

d_gene: .
len: 15
abundance: .
j_gene: TRBJ1-5
v_gene: TRBV10-3
CDR3aa: CAIQGAPGGNQPQHF
CDR3nt: TGTGCCATCCAGGGCGCCCCCGGTGGCAATCAGCCCCAGCATTTT

d_gene: .
len: 11
abundance: .
j_gene: TRBJ1-1
v_gene: TRBV6-1
CDR3aa: CASSLHTEAFF
CDR3nt: TGTGCCAGCAGTCTCCACACTGAAGCTTTCTTT

d_gene: .
len: 13
abundance: .
j_gene: TRBJ1-1
v_gene: TRBV11-1
CDR3aa: CASSLDRTFEAFF
CDR3nt: TGTGCCAGCAGCCTCGACAGGACCTTTGAAGCTTTCTTT

d_gene: .
len: 13
abundance: .
j_gene: TRBJ1-5
v_gene: TRBV28
CDR3aa: CASSSQGSQPQHF
CDR3nt: TGTGCCAGCAGTTCACAGGGCAGTCAGCCCCAGCATTTT

d_gene: TRBD1
len: 17
abundance: .
j_gene: TRBJ1-1
v_gene: TRBV9
CDR3aa: CASSGGPSWQGGTEAFF
CDR3nt: TGTGCCAGCAGCGGAGGGCCCTCGTGGCAGGGGGGAACTGAAGCTTTCTTT

d_gene: TRBD2
len: 14
abundance: .
j_gene: TRBJ2-1
v_gene: TRBV27
CDR3aa: CASKGLAGVNEQFF
CDR3nt: TGTGCCAGCAAAGGACTAGCGGGAGTCAATGAGCAGTTCTTC

d_gene: .
len: 15
abundance: .
j_gene: TRBJ2-2
v_gene: TRBV10-3
CDR3aa: CAIGSAGQNTGELFF
CDR3nt: TGTGCCATCGGGTCTGCTGGGCAGAACACCGGGGAGCTGTTTTTT

d_gene: .
len: 14
abundance: few
j_gene: TRBJ2-3
v_gene: TRBV6-6
CDR3aa: CASSQSSGSDTQYF
CDR3nt: TGTGCCAGCAGTCAGTCTTCAGGTTCAGATACGCAGTATTTT

d_gene: .
len: 14
abundance: few
j_gene: TRBJ2-7
v_gene: TRBV7-6
CDR3aa: CASSPYGGSYEQYF
CDR3nt: TGTGCCAGCAGCCCTTATGGTGGGTCCTACGAGCAGTACTTC

d_gene: TRBD1
len: 14
abundance: .
j_gene: TRBJ2-7
v_gene: TRBV5-1
CDR3aa: CASRSGQGSYEQYF
CDR3nt: TGCGCCAGCAGATCGGGACAGGGATCCTACGAGCAGTACTTC

d_gene: .
len: 12
abundance: few
j_gene: TRBJ1-1
v_gene: TRBV28
CDR3aa: CASSFLGAEAFF
CDR3nt: TGTGCCAGCAGTTTTCTAGGTGCTGAAGCTTTCTTT

d_gene: .
len: 12
abundance: .
j_gene: TRBJ2-7
v_gene: TRBV7-9
CDR3aa: CASSSGTNEQYF
CDR3nt: TGTGCCAGCAGCTCCGGGACGAACGAGCAGTACTTC

d_gene: .
len: 17
abundance: .
j_gene: TRBJ1-2
v_gene: TRBV7-9
CDR3aa: CASSLSRAQRLNYGYTF
CDR3nt: TGTGCCAGCAGCTTAAGCAGGGCACAACGATTAAACTATGGCTACACCTTC

d_gene: .
len: 16
abundance: .
j_gene: TRBJ1-1
v_gene: TRBV5-1
CDR3aa: CASSLDRRGMGTEAFF
CDR3nt: TGCGCCAGCAGCTTGGATCGTCGGGGGATGGGCACTGAAGCTTTCTTT

d_gene: TRBD2
len: 14
abundance: few
j_gene: TRBJ2-2
v_gene: TRBV6-1
CDR3aa: CASRTSGGARELFF
CDR3nt: TGTGCCAGCAGGACTAGCGGGGGGGCCCGGGAGCTGTTTTTT

d_gene: TRBD2
len: 17
abundance: .
j_gene: TRBJ2-7
v_gene: TRBV6-1
CDR3aa: CASSEARSSGWRNEQYF
CDR3nt: TGTGCCAGCAGTGAAGCTAGGTCTAGCGGGTGGAGAAACGAGCAGTACTTC

d_gene: TRBD2
len: 15
abundance: many
j_gene: TRBJ2-3
v_gene: TRBV5-1
CDR3aa: CASSLDGGGTDTQYF
CDR3nt: TGCGCCAGCAGCTTGGATGGGGGGGGCACAGATACGCAGTATTTT

d_gene: .
len: 15
abundance: few
j_gene: TRBJ1-5
v_gene: TRBV6-1
CDR3aa: CASSEAWAGNQPQHF
CDR3nt: TGTGCCAGCAGTGAAGCGTGGGCAGGAAATCAGCCCCAGCATTTT

d_gene: .
len: 15
abundance: .
j_gene: TRBJ2-7
v_gene: TRBV5-1
CDR3aa: CASSLNSASSYEQYF
CDR3nt: TGCGCCAGCAGCTTGAATTCAGCGAGCTCCTACGAGCAGTACTTC

d_gene: .
len: 14
abundance: .
j_gene: TRBJ2-2
v_gene: TRBV10-3
CDR3aa: CAIRQGFLTGELFF
CDR3nt: TGTGCCATCAGGCAGGGTTTTTTAACCGGGGAGCTGTTTTTT

d_gene: .
len: 13
abundance: .
j_gene: TRBJ1-4
v_gene: TRBV7-8
CDR3aa: CASSLEQDTGLFF
CDR3nt: TGTGCCAGCAGCTTAGAGCAGGACACGGGCCTGTTTTTT

d_gene: .
len: 14
abundance: .
j_gene: TRBJ1-5
v_gene: TRBV9
CDR3aa: CASSEQGENQPQHF
CDR3nt: TGTGCCAGCAGCGAGCAGGGTGAGAATCAGCCCCAGCATTTT

d_gene: .
len: 12
abundance: .
j_gene: TRBJ2-7
v_gene: TRBV6-1
CDR3aa: CASWAYSYEQYF
CDR3nt: TGTGCCAGTTGGGCCTACTCCTACGAGCAGTACTTC

d_gene: .
len: 14
abundance: .
j_gene: TRBJ2-2
v_gene: TRBV5-1
CDR3aa: CASSLTQLAGELFF
CDR3nt: TGCGCCAGCAGCCTTACACAATTGGCCGGGGAGCTGTTTTTT

d_gene: .
len: 11
abundance: .
j_gene: TRBJ2-7
v_gene: TRBV6-6
CDR3aa: CATGTRGEQYF
CDR3nt: TGTGCCACCGGGACCAGGGGCGAGCAGTACTTC

d_gene: TRBD2
len: 18
abundance: .
j_gene: TRBJ2-3
v_gene: TRBV28
CDR3aa: CASSLGSPAGGPRDTQYF
CDR3nt: TGTGCCAGCAGTTTAGGTAGTCCAGCGGGAGGGCCACGGGATACGCAGTATTTT

d_gene: .
len: 15
abundance: few
j_gene: TRBJ1-5
v_gene: TRBV6-1
CDR3aa: CASSPRGGANQPQHF
CDR3nt: TGTGCCAGCAGCCCCCGGGGGGGGGCCAATCAGCCCCAGCATTTT

d_gene: .
len: 14
abundance: few
j_gene: TRBJ2-5
v_gene: TRBV25-1
CDR3aa: CASSDREAQETQYF
CDR3nt: TGTGCCAGCAGTGATCGGGAAGCCCAAGAGACCCAGTACTTC

d_gene: TRBD2
len: 14
abundance: .
j_gene: TRBJ2-3
v_gene: TRBV9
CDR3aa: CASSSQTSGGQQYF
CDR3nt: TGTGCCAGCAGCTCCCAGACTAGCGGGGGCCAGCAGTATTTT

d_gene: TRBD1
len: 13
abundance: .
j_gene: TRBJ1-5
v_gene: TRBV19
CDR3aa: CASSIEGQGPQHF
CDR3nt: TGTGCCAGTAGTATAGAGGGACAGGGGCCCCAGCATTTT